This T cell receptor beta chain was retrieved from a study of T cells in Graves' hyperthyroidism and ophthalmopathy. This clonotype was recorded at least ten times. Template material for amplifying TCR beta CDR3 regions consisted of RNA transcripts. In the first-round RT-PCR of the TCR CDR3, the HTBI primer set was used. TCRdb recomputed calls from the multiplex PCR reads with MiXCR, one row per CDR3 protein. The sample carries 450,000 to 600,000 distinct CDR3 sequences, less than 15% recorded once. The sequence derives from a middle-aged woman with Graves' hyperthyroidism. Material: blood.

This chain's CDR3 is CASSLGLGSATNEKLFF. The CDR3, as DNA: TGTGCCAGCAGCTTAGGTCTGGGTTCAGCAACTAATGAAAAACTGTTTTTT. The V and J genes are TRBV7-9 and TRBJ1-4; D call uncertain. The V gene's germline CDR1 is SEHNR and CDR2 FQNEAQ (reference sequence). This CDR3 has 17 residues. Trimming pared 1 base from V and 0 bases from J, leaving 12 bases between.